This T cell receptor (beta chain) derives from a study of CD8+ T cells in alopecia areata. Study details: Tofacitinib lasted 6 to 18 months, then 6 months off drug.

Germline-derived CDR1 and CDR2 are SGHRS and YFSETQ. The V end lost 0 bases, the J end lost 0 bases, and 12 bases lay between the germline ends. The CDR3 sequence is 16 residues long. This clone was picked up a small number of times. The treatment here: oral pan-JAK inhibitor, 5-10 mg twice daily. The sequencing template was cDNA reverse transcribed from extracted RNA. Assay used: immunoSEQ multiplex PCR; TCRdb lists only in-frame clones, some missing. The sample has 90,000 or so clones, roughly 47% seen once; the top ten hold 18%. The sequencing used CD8+ T cells sorted from blood, collected at week 24, from a patient treated with tofacitinib. The chain employs TRBV5-1 and TRBJ2-5; weak D call: TRBD2 (5 bases). This sequence originates from a human donor with alopecia areata. The CDR3 sequence: CASSLAWVDYQETQYF. The DNA of the CDR3 is TGCGCCAGCAGCTTGGCCTGGGTGGACTACCAAGAGACCCAGTACTTC.